Included here is one T cell receptor (beta chain) sequence, with context. CDR3 length: 16 residues. Germline CDR1 LGHNA, CDR2 YNFKEQ. The ends were cut back, 0 bases at V and 0 bases at J, with 9 bases in the middle. This record comes from a study of T cell changes during pregnancy in multiple sclerosis. Sequencing used immunoSEQ multiplex PCR; TCRdb keeps in-frame clones, though not all of them. The table lists 40,000 to 55,000 clones, around 92% of them singletons. The specimen was CD8+ T cells from peripheral blood mononuclear cells, collected in the first trimester of pregnancy. This sequence was found in a female donor with multiple sclerosis, enrolled in a pregnancy study. V gene TRBV4-2 combines with J gene TRBJ2-1; D may be TRBD1 (5 bases). The CDR3 here is CASSQDQGGSYNEQFF. As DNA, the CDR3 is TGTGCCAGCAGCCAAGATCAGGGTGGCTCCTACAATGAGCAGTTCTTC.